A single T cell receptor beta chain is shown here with its context. The data were taken from a study of blood T cell repertoires in COVID-19. Study in general: Specimens from acute and convalescent COVID-19 originated in the United States, Italy and Spain.

How the authors handled the data: The assay estimated nucleated cells by amplifying reference gene primers. Assay: immunoSEQ multiplex PCR; the TCRdb copy retains only in-frame clones and omits some. That table gives V, J and clone size, and the DNA gave D and trimming. The data show tens of thousands of clones, around 81% seen once. Per germline, CDR1 SGHAT and CDR2 FQNNGV. Trimming cost V 3 bases and J 6 bases; bases outside gene matches: 7. This CDR3 is built from 14 residues. The rearrangement links TRBV11-2 to TRBJ2-7, with 8 nucleotides matching TRBD1. The receptor was derived from a woman aged 70 to 79 with active or convalescent COVID-19. The specimen sequenced was peripheral blood. CDR3 coding DNA: TGTGCCAGCAGCTTCTCCAAGACAGGGGCCGAGCAGTACTTC. Its translation: CASSFSKTGAEQYF. The full variable domain, in which reference TRBV11-2 and TRBJ2-7 provide the parts outside the CDR3, is EAGVAQSPRYKIIEKRQSVAFWCNPISGHATLYWYQQILGQGPKLLIQFQNNGVVDDSQLPKDRFSAERLKGVDSTLKIQPAKLEDSAVYLCASSFSKTGAEQYFGPGTRLTVT.